These 13 T cell receptor beta chains share one sample of origin, sequenced in a study of cytomegalovirus exposure and HLA in healthy donors. In the PCR, 60 Vbeta and 13 Jbeta primers were used. This table comes from immunoSEQ multiplex PCR, and its TCRdb copy is limited to in-frame clones, with some not included. The data contain 100,000 to 150,000 clones, about two thirds of them seen just once; the ten biggest clones take up approximately 3.5%. Specimen: PBMCs. The receptors here all came from a man younger than 45 in good health and CMV-seronegative.

The chain recombines TRBV9 with TRBJ2-1; D is perhaps TRBD1 (5 bases). V lost 0 bases and J 0 bases, leaving 7 bases between the germline ends. The CDR3 is 15 residues long. Germline loops: CDR1 SGDLS, CDR2 YYNGEE. The CDR3 region has the DNA TGTGCCAGCAGCGTAGAAAGGGGCTCCTACAATGAGCAGTTCTTC. As protein: CASSVERGSYNEQFF.

The chain uses TRBV10-2 and TRBJ2-5; the D gene is possibly TRBD2 (6 bases). The CDR3 sequence is 14 residues long. Trimming cost V 7 bases and J 3 bases, with 15 bases left between them. Germline assignment: CDR1 WSHSY and CDR2 SAAADI. The CDR3 protein is CASTWTREEETQYF. CDR3 sequence (DNA): TGCGCCAGCACCTGGACCAGGGAGGAAGAGACCCAGTACTTC.

The chain combines TRBV9 with TRBJ1-1; 9 bases are shared with TRBD1. V dropped 4 bases and J dropped 5; count of bases not matched to a gene: 9. Germline-derived CDR1 and CDR2 are SGDLS and YYNGEE. CDR3 size: 15 residues. The CDR3 DNA follows: TGTGCCAGCAGCCCGCAATCGACAGGGGGGACTGAAGCTTTCTTT. It specifies CASSPQSTGGTEAFF.

The chain uses TRBV9 and TRBJ2-1; possibly TRBD2 for D (7 bases). There are 14 residues in the CDR3. Germline CDR1 reads SGDLS; CDR2 reads YYNGEE. V was cut by 2 bases and J by 5 bases, with 11 bases left in between. CDR3 DNA sequence: TGTGCCAGCAGCGTGGGGGGGACAAACAATGAGCAGTTCTTC. Translation gives CASSVGGTNNEQFF.

The chain carries TRBV5-1 and TRBJ2-1; no clear D gene. This CDR3 has 15 residues. Germline V gene data show CDR1 as SGHRS and CDR2 as YFSETQ. Trimming removed 4 bases at V and 1 base at J, with 12 bases between. Here the CDR3 reads CASSTRHPSYNEQFF. CDR3 bases: TGCGCCAGCAGCACCCGACACCCGTCCTACAATGAGCAGTTCTTC.

The genes are TRBV2 and TRBJ2-7, with TRBD2 matching over 8 bases. After removal of 7 bases from V and 2 bases from J, the junction contained 10 bases not matched to a gene. CDR1 is SNHLY and CDR2 is FYNNEI in the germline V gene. The CDR3 is 15 residues long. This chain's CDR3 is CASTPGAGGTYEQYF. The CDR3 coding sequence is TGTGCCAGCACCCCCGGTGCGGGAGGAACCTACGAGCAGTACTTC.

This clone was counted only a few times. A junction boundary mismatches the germline segment, possibly from a read error. The chain uses TRBV4-2 and TRBJ2-5, with D tentatively TRBD1 (6 bases). CDR3 length: 17 residues. Looked up from germline, CDR1 is LGHNA and CDR2 is YNFKEQ. CDR3 in amino acids: CASSQEGAGTLQDTQYF. Written as DNA, the CDR3 is TGTGCCAGCAGCCAAGAAGGAGCCGGGACACTTCAAGATACCCAGTACTTC.

The rearrangement uses TRBV28 and TRBJ2-7; D ambiguous. The V and J ends lost 1 base and 2 bases respectively, with 9 bases between them. The CDR3 totals 14 residues. Germline V gives CDR1 MDHEN, CDR2 SYDVKM. The CDR3 here is CASSLSNRPYEQYF. The CDR3 DNA reads as TGTGCCAGCAGTTTATCCAACAGACCCTACGAGCAGTACTTC.

In its sample, this clone was seen a few times. The V and J genes are TRBV7-2 and TRBJ2-7; no clear D gene. With 1 base removed from V and 3 bases from J, the gap between germline ends came to 4 bases. Germline V gives CDR1 SGHTA, CDR2 FQGNSA. The CDR3 has 12 amino acids. CDR3 in DNA: TGTGCCAGCAGCTTAGACTACTACGAGCAGTACTTC. Protein sequence: CASSLDYYEQYF.

The genes are TRBV6-5 and TRBJ2-1; D gene ambiguous. CDR1 and CDR2 (germline): MNHEY, SVGAGI. The CDR3 has 14 residues. Trimming left V 0 bases short and J 4 bases short, with 7 bases between. DNA for the CDR3: TGTGCCAGCAGTTACTCTTCAGGTTACAATGAGCAGTTCTTC. Protein sequence: CASSYSSGYNEQFF.

This chain uses TRBV11-2 with TRBJ1-1; weak D call: TRBD1 (5 bases). The CDR3 totals 12 residues. The germline CDR1 and CDR2 sequences are SGHAT and FQNNGV. With 5 bases removed from V and 6 bases from J, the gap between germline ends came to 10 bases. This chain's CDR3 is CASSRSQAEAFF. In DNA, the CDR3 is TGTGCCAGCAGCCGTTCACAGGCTGAAGCTTTCTTT.

The count of this clone is one. The V gene is TRBV18, the J gene TRBJ1-1; unclear D gene. The CDR3 runs 15 residues. The ends were cut back, 3 bases at V and 1 base at J, with 12 bases in the middle. Germline values: CDR1 KGHSH, CDR2 LQKENI. The CDR3 sequence: CASSPRFGENTEAFF. The CDR3 DNA is TGTGCCAGCTCACCCCGATTCGGGGAGAACACTGAAGCTTTCTTT.

The CDR3 nucleotides are TGTGCCAGCAGTTTACGGGACACGTCGGGCGAGCAGTACTTC. Amino acids: CASSLRDTSGEQYF. The genes are TRBV27 and TRBJ2-5; TRBD1 is a possible D gene (6 bases). Judging by the DNA end, TRBJ2-7 fits better; the J call may be wrong. This CDR3 is built from 14 residues. Germline V gene data show CDR1 as MNHEY and CDR2 as SMNVEV (reference sequence).